This TCR beta chain comes out of a study of technical replicates of blood from a handful of donors. The CDR3 consists of 15 residues. CDR1 is MDHEN and CDR2 is SYDVKM in the germline V gene. V lost 3 bases to trimming and J lost 1 base, with 12 bases between them. Assay: immunoSEQ multiplex PCR; the TCRdb copy retains only in-frame clones and omits some. The sample has tens of thousands of clones, 98% seen once. This receptor was identified in a human donor in good health. Specimen: T cells isolated from PBMCs. The chain joins TRBV28 to TRBJ1-1, with a tentative D call TRBD1 (5 bases). CDR3 DNA sequence: TGTGCCAGCAGTTTTTTGACAGCCCCGAACACTGAAGCTTTCTTT. It specifies CASSFLTAPNTEAFF.